These T cell receptor beta chains were read from a single sample in a study of T cell responses to AZD1222 COVID-19 vaccine. TCRdb's table, derived via immunoSEQ multiplex PCR, lists solely in-frame clones and lacks some. The sample has 100,000 to 150,000 clones; around 90% are singletons. Sequenced here: peripheral blood, sampled 28 days after the second AZD1222 dose. Every receptor here comes from an adult who received the AZD1222 COVID-19 vaccine. The conserved cysteine and the conserved F or W are not part of the CDR3 here.

TRBV5-4	TRBJ2-3	ASSAGLAGDTDTQY
TRBV11-3	TRBJ2-3	ASSLDPSESTQY
TRBV29-1	TRBJ2-5	SVAPRFLQETQY
TRBV21-1	TRBJ1-1	ASRRFLQGKGRTEAF
TRBV10-2	TRBJ1-2	ASSGPGSLYGYT
TRBV25-1	TRBJ2-7	ASPLEGYEQY
TRBV18	TRBJ2-1	ASSPIGTGSYNEQF
TRBV11-1	TRBJ1-2	ASSQGAETYGYT
TRBV27	TRBJ1-4	ASSLGGGSEKLF
TRBV5-1	TRBJ2-1	ASSVTSAGWYNEQF
TRBV19	TRBJ1-2	ASSIGGGGYT
TRBV7-9	TRBJ2-3	ASRKGSADTQY
TRBV2	TRBJ2-2	ASSLQGSGELF
TRBV7-2	TRBJ1-2	ASSLVGQYYGYT
TRBV7-2	TRBJ1-3	ASSQSSSSGNTIY
TRBV19	TRBJ1-1	ASSIGVGLGGFSEAF
TRBV6-4	TRBJ2-2	ASSDSSAGELF
TRBV9	TRBJ1-5	ASSVDPGSQPQH
TRBV29-1	TRBJ2-5	SVEPSQETQY
TRBV27	TRBJ2-1	ASSFYNPYNEQF
TRBV2	TRBJ1-5	ASTPSNSNQPQH
TRBV4-3	TRBJ1-2	ASSQDRGNGYT
TRBV12-3/TRBV12-4	TRBJ1-1	ASTLRGYTEAF
TRBV7-2	TRBJ2-1	ASRLSGLAAEQF
TRBV4-1	TRBJ1-2	ASSRSLQGATNYGYT
TRBV30	TRBJ2-2	AWNTGTTNTGELF
TRBV7-2	TRBJ1-4	ASSLGQGNEKLF
TRBV3-1/TRBV3-2	TRBJ2-1	ASSSRGNEQF
TRBV7-2	TRBJ2-5	ASSLMHRQETQY
TRBV4-3	TRBJ1-5	ASSPGQGEGQPQH
TRBV5-1	TRBJ2-5	ASSSQETQY
TRBV10-3	TRBJ1-1	AISENGNTEAF
TRBV11-2	TRBJ2-1	ASSLREGGYNEQF
TRBV7-9	TRBJ2-3	ASDSGRVSDTQY
TRBV4-3	TRBJ2-3	ASSQELRSPGTDTQY
TRBV12-3/TRBV12-4	TRBJ1-3	ASDGDTIY
TRBV15	TRBJ2-2	ATQGPNTGELF
TRBV7-2	TRBJ1-2	ASSSIQGARGYT
TRBV6-4	TRBJ2-1	ASSDILGSKQF
TRBV24-1	TRBJ1-2	ATSDRHLGGYT
TRBV19	TRBJ1-5	ASSKNYVDRTQH
TRBV3-1/TRBV3-2	TRBJ1-4	ASSLYLHSFNEKLF
TRBV9	TRBJ2-6	ASSLTGHSGANVLT
TRBV7-2	TRBJ2-7	ASSSQVGAGYEQY
TRBV5-1	TRBJ2-5	ASSLPGGETQY
TRBV6-2/TRBV6-3	TRBJ1-5	ASSYVQDSNQPQH
TRBV10-3	TRBJ1-1	AISEADHPWGF
TRBV6-4	TRBJ2-1	ASSSGLAEDPNEQF
TRBV11-2	TRBJ2-7	ASSLSPGYEQY
TRBV7-2	TRBJ2-7	ASSPQGVRNEQY
TRBV5-4	TRBJ2-5	ASSLGADKETQY
TRBV10-3	TRBJ1-3	AIRRWTGGGNTIY